The 24 T cell receptor beta chains listed next were all sequenced from one sample in a study of read filtering for tumor transcriptome and immune sequencing. The library was built from 400 ng RNA with molecular barcoded adaptors for alpha/delta and beta/gamma chains. TCRdb called the reads again in MiXCR, with one record for every CDR3 protein. The data contain around 41,000 distinct CDR3 sequences, about 14% of them singletons. Sequencing was performed on a population of CD138-negative cells sorted from bone marrow. These receptors came from a donor at least 40 years old with multiple myeloma.

In this sample, this clonotype turned up many times. The genes are TRBV12-3 or TRBV12-4 and TRBJ1-3; D unresolved. With 5 bases removed from V and 3 bases from J, the gap between germline ends came to 5 bases. CDR3 length equals 12 residues. Here the CDR3 reads CASSGGGNTIYF. The CDR3 coding sequence is TGTGCCAGCAGTGGCGGTGGAAACACCATATATTTT.

For this clonotype: Possible read error: a much larger clone is one base away. The CDR3 end shows no conserved phenylalanine or tryptophan, and so a read error is likely. The chain joins TRBV15 to TRBJ1-5, with TRBD1 as a possible D gene (6 bases). Between the trimmed V and J ends, which lost 1 base and 11 bases, there was a span of 15 bases. The CDR3 sequence is 14 residues long. Germline CDR1 LNHNV, CDR2 YYDKDF (reference sequence). For the CDR3, the DNA is TGTGCCACCAGCAGAGGTCCAGGGGATTTGGCCCAGCATCTT. It codes for CATSRGPGDLAQHL.

This clonotype was recorded at least ten times. The chain employs TRBV4-1 and TRBJ2-5; the D is unclear. V was cut by 1 base and J by 5 bases, with 11 bases left in between. Per germline, CDR1 MGHRA and CDR2 YSYEKL. The CDR3 consists of 14 residues. The CDR3 DNA sequence: TGCGCCAGCAGCCAAGTATCGGGCCCGGAGACCCAGTACTTC. It codes for CASSQVSGPETQYF.

Concerning this clonotype: A far larger clone is one base from this, pointing to a likely read error. This rearrangement joins TRBV7-2 to TRBJ2-7, with D perhaps matching TRBD2 (5 bases). Trimming cost V 3 bases and J 3 bases, with 15 bases left between them. This CDR3 is built from 15 residues. Per the germline V gene, CDR1 is SGHTA and CDR2 is FQGNSA. CDR3 amino acids: CASSFWGEANYEQYF. Here the CDR3 DNA reads TGTGCCAGCAGCTTTTGGGGAGAGGCGAACTACGAGCAGTACTTC. Variable domain in full (rest from reference TRBV7-2 and TRBJ2-7): GAGVSQSPSNKVTEKGKDVELRCDPISGHTALYWYRQSLGQGLEFLIYFQGNSAPDKSGLPSDRFSAERTGGSVSTLTIQRTQQEDSAVYLCASSFWGEANYEQYFGPGTRLTVT.

This clonotype was detected ten times or more. Written as DNA, the CDR3 is TGTGCCATAAACCGGGACCAACGGGCAGATACGCAGTATTTT. This encodes CAINRDQRADTQYF. V gene TRBV6-1 combines with J gene TRBJ2-3; D tentatively reads TRBD1 or TRBD2 (5 bases each). The germline V and J ends were trimmed by 10 bases and 4 bases, with 18 bases remaining between them. From germline, CDR1 is MNHNS and CDR2 SASEGT. The CDR3 sequence is 14 residues long.

The sample holds many counts of this clonotype. The rearrangement joins TRBV4-1 to TRBJ2-7; a possible D gene is TRBD2 (6 bases). Germline V CDR1 and CDR2: MGHRA, YSYEKL. There are 16 residues in the CDR3. V lost 4 bases and J lost 5, with 21 bases in between. In DNA, the CDR3 is TGCGCCAGCAGCCCGGGGGACTTGGGTGGTGCAGACGAGCAGTACTTC. It encodes CASSPGDLGGADEQYF.

In its sample, this clonotype was seen many times. The CDR3 coding sequence is TGTGCCAGTAAGCAGACTAATCAGCCCCAGCATTTT. Translation: CASKQTNQPQHF. The rearrangement joins TRBV19 to TRBJ1-5; D gene unclear. V lost 7 bases, J lost 4 bases, and 8 bases lay in between. In germline, CDR1 is LNHDA, CDR2 SQIVND (reference sequence). The CDR3 sequence is 12 residues long.

Comment on this clonotype: This sequence is one base from a far larger clone and is likely a read error. The gene calls are TRBV7-7 and TRBJ2-7; 13 bases fit TRBD2. The V gene's germline CDR1 is SSHAT and CDR2 FNYEAQ (reference sequence). The CDR3 spans 16 residues. The CDR3 DNA follows: TGTGCTAGCAGCCCGTGGACTAGCGGGGGTATAGATGAGCAGTACTTC. It codes for CASSPWTSGGIDEQYF.

Concerning this clonotype itself: A much more abundant neighbour one base away suggests this may be a read error. The chain employs TRBV6-2 or TRBV6-3 and TRBJ2-3; a weak D match, TRBD1 (6 bases). The germline gives CDR1 MNHEY, CDR2 SVGEGT. The CDR3 consists of 14 residues. Trimming removed 8 bases at V and 4 bases at J, with 16 bases between. The chain's CDR3 is CASGSRGAPDTQYF. CDR3 bases: TGTGCCAGCGGTAGCAGGGGAGCTCCAGATACGCAGTATTTT.

This clonotype was observed a few times. The gene calls are TRBV30 and TRBJ1-1; D not certain. The CDR3 spans 11 residues. V was trimmed by 0 bases and J by 6 bases, leaving 5 bases between them. Germline CDR1 GTSNPN, CDR2 SVGIG (reference sequence). The CDR3 sequence: CAWSVMSEAFF. DNA of the CDR3: TGTGCCTGGAGTGTAATGTCTGAAGCTTTCTTT.

Of note for this clonotype: A read error may be the cause here, since a much bigger clone is one base away. This chain links TRBV4-3 with TRBJ1-6; the D is unclear. Germline CDR1 LGHNA, CDR2 YSLEER. This CDR3 is built from 15 residues. This CDR3 reads CASCHGTRINSPLHF. The CDR3 DNA is TGCGCCAGCTGCCACGGAACCAGGATTAATTCACCCCTCCACTTT.

The chain recombines TRBV4-3 with TRBJ2-3; D call uncertain. The V gene lost 2 bases and the J gene lost 5 bases, with 8 bases spanning the gap. Germline CDR1 and CDR2: LGHNA and YSLEER. The CDR3 totals 13 residues. DNA for the CDR3: TGCGCCAGCAGCCAACAAACTGGAGATACGCAGTATTTT. Translated, it gives CASSQQTGDTQYF.

This clonotype was seen repeatedly, ten times or more. V usage is TRBV29-1 and J usage is TRBJ2-3; D remains ambiguous. The germline gives CDR1 SQVTM, CDR2 ANQGSEA. V was trimmed by 4 bases and J by 6 bases, leaving 17 bases between them. There are 14 residues in the CDR3. CDR3: CSVADTDVKDTQYF. CDR3 coding DNA: TGCAGCGTTGCAGACACGGACGTGAAGGATACGCAGTATTTT.

This clonotype was recorded many times. This chain uses TRBV28 with TRBJ2-2; D gene uncertain. There are 15 residues in the CDR3. Trimming cost V 1 base and J 4 bases, with 10 bases left between them. In germline, CDR1 is MDHEN, CDR2 SYDVKM. The CDR3 region has the DNA TGTGCCAGCAGTTTATCTCGGCTGGGCACCGGGGAGCTGTTTTTT. Its protein product is CASSLSRLGTGELFF.

Many counts were recorded for this clonotype. The CDR3 loop is CSAPGTGGETQYF. The CDR3 DNA follows: TGCAGTGCTCCGGGGACAGGGGGCGAGACCCAGTACTTC. The V call is TRBV20-1, the J call TRBJ2-5; 12 positions agree with TRBD1. J was trimmed by 5 bases and V by 5 bases; bases with no gene match: 3. Germline loops: CDR1 DFQATT, CDR2 SNEGSKA (reference sequence). The CDR3 has 13 residues.

This clonotype was counted many times. This chain connects TRBV7-9 to TRBJ1-1, with 8 bases matching TRBD1. In germline, CDR1 is SEHNR, CDR2 FQNEAQ (reference sequence). J was trimmed by 3 bases and V by 4 bases; bases with no gene match: 7. This CDR3 contains 15 residues. CDR3 residues: CASSWPGGGYTEAFF. For the CDR3, the DNA is TGTGCCAGCAGCTGGCCAGGGGGCGGCTACACTGAAGCTTTCTTT.

This clonotype has at least ten counts. The chain couples TRBV11-2 to TRBJ1-2; D is undetermined. Trimming shortened V by 0 bases and J by 4 bases, and 12 bases separated the two germline ends. The CDR3 covers 15 residues. CDR1 SGHAT and CDR2 FQNNGV come from the germline V gene. In DNA, the CDR3 is TGTGCCAGCAGCTTAGATCTTGTGGGCTTCTATGGCTACACCTTC. This sequence encodes CASSLDLVGFYGYTF.

In its sample, this clonotype was seen many times. This chain links TRBV20-1 with TRBJ2-5; 8 bases match TRBD2. The CDR3 sequence is 16 residues long. J lost 5 bases, V lost 4 bases, and 15 bases had no gene match. Germline CDR1 reads DFQATT; CDR2 reads SNEGSKA (reference sequence). CDR3 bases: TGCAGTGCTATGAATTTAGCGGGGTCCTCGCCTGAGACCCAGTACTTC. It specifies CSAMNLAGSSPETQYF.

This clonotype appeared many times. This chain connects TRBV5-1 to TRBJ1-1; D unclear. V was cut by 7 bases and J by 3 bases, with 13 bases left in between. Germline assignment: CDR1 SGHRS and CDR2 YFSETQ. CDR3 length: 13 amino acids. CDR3 in DNA: TGCGCCAGCGGATCGGGGATGGACACTGAAGCTTTCTTT. Amino acid sequence: CASGSGMDTEAFF.

V is TRBV13 and J is TRBJ2-2; 9 bases align to TRBD1. Germline CDR1 PRHDT, CDR2 FYEKMQ (reference sequence). The J segment lost 3 bases and the V segment lost 8 bases, leaving 4 bases of the junction unmatched. CDR3 size: 14 residues. This CDR3 reads CASLRDRDTGELFF. CDR3 sequence (DNA): TGTGCCAGCCTCCGGGACAGGGACACCGGGGAGCTGTTTTTT.

In its sample, this clonotype was seen many times. The V gene is TRBV19, the J gene TRBJ2-2; no clear D gene. This CDR3 has 14 residues. V dropped 4 bases and J dropped 1 base, with 7 bases sitting between them. Germline CDR1 is LNHDA and CDR2 is SQIVND (reference sequence). The chain's CDR3 is CASSRGRNTGELFF. The CDR3 DNA reads as TGTGCCAGTAGTAGGGGTCGGAACACCGGGGAGCTGTTTTTT. Looking up the rest from reference TRBV19 and TRBJ2-2 gives the full variable domain: DGGITQSPKYLFRKEGQNVTLSCEQNLNHDAMYWYRQDPGQGLRLIYYSQIVNDFQKGDIAEGYSVSREKKESFPLTVTSAQKNPTAFYLCASSRGRNTGELFFGEGSRLTVL.

Only a few counts were recorded for this clonotype. A far larger clone is off by one base, so a read error is likely. The chain employs TRBV9 and TRBJ2-7, with D maybe TRBD1 (6 bases). CDR1 is SGDLS, CDR2 YYNGEE, per germline. Trimming removed 0 bases at V and 7 bases at J, with 17 bases between. The CDR3 has 15 residues. This CDR3 is CASSVGGQPYNEQYF. CDR3 bases: TGTGCCAGCAGCGTAGGCGGACAGCCATACAATGAGCAGTACTTC.

This clonotype was seen many times. The rearrangement uses TRBV20-1 and TRBJ1-4; no clear D. The CDR3 spans 15 residues. The germline CDR1 and CDR2 sequences are DFQATT and SNEGSKA (reference sequence). V lost 6 bases, J lost 2 bases, and 16 bases lay in between. CDR3 loop: CSALWPLATNEKLFF. The CDR3 bases are TGCAGTGCCCTCTGGCCTTTGGCCACTAATGAAAAACTGTTTTTT.

This clonotype was seen ten or more times. The chain is built from TRBV5-5 and TRBJ2-5; D remains ambiguous. From germline, CDR1 is SGHKS and CDR2 YYEKEE (reference sequence). The CDR3 is 12 residues long. The ends were cut back, 3 bases at V and 3 bases at J, with 6 bases in the middle. The chain's CDR3 is CASSSREETQYF. DNA for the CDR3: TGTGCCAGCAGCTCCAGAGAAGAGACCCAGTACTTC.